What follows are 3 T cell receptor beta chains derived from one specimen sequenced in a study of control samples from healthy donors and cancer patients. This table comes from immunoSEQ multiplex PCR, and its TCRdb copy is limited to in-frame clones, with some not included. The sample contains about 130,000 clones, roughly 84% of which appear only once. Sequences were obtained from blood. These receptors were taken from a young man in good health.

V gene TRBV5-1 combines with J gene TRBJ2-7; no clear D. This CDR3 has 14 amino acids. The germline CDR1 and CDR2 sequences are SGHRS and YFSETQ. With 3 bases removed from V and 1 base from J, the gap between germline ends came to 11 bases. Written as DNA, the CDR3 is TGCGCCAGCAGCTCCGGGCAAGTGTCCTACGAGCAGTACTTC. As protein: CASSSGQVSYEQYF.

In its sample, this clone was seen once. The V and J genes are TRBV19 and TRBJ1-2; the D is unclear. Per germline, CDR1 LNHDA and CDR2 SQIVND (reference sequence). V lost 0 bases to trimming and J lost 5 bases, with 13 bases between them. The CDR3 spans 15 residues. The CDR3: CASSIDGAGKYGYTF. In nucleotides, the CDR3 is TGTGCCAGTAGTATAGATGGCGCAGGAAAATATGGCTACACCTTC.

This clone has only a few counts. The chain recombines TRBV9 with TRBJ2-2; D might be TRBD1 or TRBD2, each matching 5 bases. Trimming pared 4 bases from V and 2 bases from J, leaving 12 bases between. The CDR3 has 15 residues. Germline CDR1 SGDLS, CDR2 YYNGEE. CDR3 sequence reads: CASSMSGGNTGELFF. The CDR3 DNA is TGTGCCAGCAGCATGAGTGGGGGAAACACCGGGGAGCTGTTTTTT.